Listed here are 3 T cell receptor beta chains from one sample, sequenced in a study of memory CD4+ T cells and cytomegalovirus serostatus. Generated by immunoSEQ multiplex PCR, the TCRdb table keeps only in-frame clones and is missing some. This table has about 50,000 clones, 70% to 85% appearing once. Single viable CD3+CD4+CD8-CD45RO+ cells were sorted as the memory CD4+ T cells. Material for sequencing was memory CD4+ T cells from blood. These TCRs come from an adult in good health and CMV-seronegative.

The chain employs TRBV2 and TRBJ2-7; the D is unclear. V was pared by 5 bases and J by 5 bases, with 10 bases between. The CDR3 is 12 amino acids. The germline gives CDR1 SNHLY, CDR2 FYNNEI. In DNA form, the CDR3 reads TGTGCCAGCAGTCCAAGGACCGACGAGCAGTACTTC. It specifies CASSPRTDEQYF. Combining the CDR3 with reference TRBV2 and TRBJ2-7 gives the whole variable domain EPEVTQTPSHQVTQMGQEVILRCVPISNHLYFYWYRQILGQKVEFLVSFYNNEISEKSEIFDDQFSVERPDGSNFTLKIRSTKLEDSAMYFCASSPRTDEQYFGPGTRLTVT.

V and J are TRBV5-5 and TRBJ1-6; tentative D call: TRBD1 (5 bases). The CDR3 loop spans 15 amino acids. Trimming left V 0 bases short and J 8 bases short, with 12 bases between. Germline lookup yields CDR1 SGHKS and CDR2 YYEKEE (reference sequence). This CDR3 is CASSLVAGLDSPLHF. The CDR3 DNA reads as TGTGCCAGCAGCTTGGTTGCAGGGTTGGATTCACCCCTCCACTTT.

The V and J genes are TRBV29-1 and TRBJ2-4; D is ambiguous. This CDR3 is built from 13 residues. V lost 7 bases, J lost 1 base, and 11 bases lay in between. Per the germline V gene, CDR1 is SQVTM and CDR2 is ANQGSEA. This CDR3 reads CSAILGAKNIQYF. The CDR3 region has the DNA TGCAGCGCGATCCTAGGGGCCAAAAACATTCAGTACTTC.